Sequencing of this TCR beta chain was carried out in a study of cytomegalovirus exposure and HLA in healthy donors. Study-level findings and limits: In a later analysis, first-cohort TCR clusters were found to tend to co-occur in the 130 or so validation repertoires. Usually a TCR sequence was rare, but some public TCRs were found in many donors.

The repertoire was sequenced with immunoSEQ multiplex PCR; TCRdb's copy has only in-frame clones and lacks some. In the table there are under 100,000 clones, roughly 95% of which are singletons. A note on this clone: Its matching antigen is unknown.

The material sequenced was PBMCs. This sequence was found in a woman under 30 in good health and CMV-seronegative.

DNA of the CDR3: TGTGCCAGTAACGTCATACAGGGCAATCAGCCCCAGCATTTT. This translates into CASNVIQGNQPQHF. J is TRBJ1-5 and V is TRBV19; D is perhaps TRBD1 (5 bases). Germline CDR1 LNHDA, CDR2 SQIVND (reference sequence). The CDR3 is 14 amino acids. V lost 7 bases and J lost 2, with 12 bases in between.